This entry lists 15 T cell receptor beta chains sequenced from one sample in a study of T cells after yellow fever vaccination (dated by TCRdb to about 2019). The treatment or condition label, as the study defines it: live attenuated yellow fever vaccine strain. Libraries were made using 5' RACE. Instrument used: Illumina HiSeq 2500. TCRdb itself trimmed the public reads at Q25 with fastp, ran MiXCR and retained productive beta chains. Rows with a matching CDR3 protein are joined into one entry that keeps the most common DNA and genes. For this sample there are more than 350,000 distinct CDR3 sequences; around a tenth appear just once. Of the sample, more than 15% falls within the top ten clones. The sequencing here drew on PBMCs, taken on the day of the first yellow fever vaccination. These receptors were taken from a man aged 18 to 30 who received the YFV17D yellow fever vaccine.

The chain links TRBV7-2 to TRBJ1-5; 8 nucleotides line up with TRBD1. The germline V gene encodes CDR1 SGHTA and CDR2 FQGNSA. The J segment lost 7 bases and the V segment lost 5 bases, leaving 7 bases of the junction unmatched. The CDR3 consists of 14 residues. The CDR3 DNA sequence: TGTGCCAGCAGCCCCGACAGGGGAGAACAGCCCCAGCATTTT. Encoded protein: CASSPDRGEQPQHF.

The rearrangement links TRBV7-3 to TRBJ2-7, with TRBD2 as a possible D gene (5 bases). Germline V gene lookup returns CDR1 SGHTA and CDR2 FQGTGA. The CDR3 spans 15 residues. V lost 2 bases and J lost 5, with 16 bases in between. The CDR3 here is CASSLDGVPGHEQYF. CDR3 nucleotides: TGTGCCAGCAGCTTAGACGGGGTCCCGGGCCACGAGCAGTACTTC.

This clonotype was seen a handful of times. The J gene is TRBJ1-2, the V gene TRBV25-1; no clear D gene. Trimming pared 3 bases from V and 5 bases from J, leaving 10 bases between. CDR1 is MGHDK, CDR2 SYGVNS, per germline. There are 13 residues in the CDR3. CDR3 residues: CASSDFRGYGYTF. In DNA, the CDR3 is TGTGCCAGCAGTGACTTTCGAGGATATGGCTACACCTTC.

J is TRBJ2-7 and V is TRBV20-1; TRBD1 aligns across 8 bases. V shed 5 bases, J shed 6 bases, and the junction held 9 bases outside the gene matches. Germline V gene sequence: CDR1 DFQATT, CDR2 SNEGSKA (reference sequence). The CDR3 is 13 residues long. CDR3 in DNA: TGCAGTGCTTCGTCGGGGACAGGCCTCGAGCAGTACTTC. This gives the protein CSASSGTGLEQYF.

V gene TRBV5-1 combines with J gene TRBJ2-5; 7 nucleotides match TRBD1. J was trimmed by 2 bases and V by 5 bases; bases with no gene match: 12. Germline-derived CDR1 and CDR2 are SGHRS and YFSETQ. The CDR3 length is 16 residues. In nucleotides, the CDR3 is TGCGCCAGCAGTCTTCCCCGGACAGGAGGACAAGAGACCCAGTACTTC. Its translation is CASSLPRTGGQETQYF.

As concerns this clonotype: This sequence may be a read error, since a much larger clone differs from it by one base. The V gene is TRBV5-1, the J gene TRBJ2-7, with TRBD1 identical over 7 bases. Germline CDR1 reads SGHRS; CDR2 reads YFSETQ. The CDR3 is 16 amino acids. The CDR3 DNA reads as TGCGCCAGCAGCTTGGCCGTAGGACAGGAAGCCTACGACCAGTACTTC. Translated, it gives CASSLAVGQEAYDQYF.

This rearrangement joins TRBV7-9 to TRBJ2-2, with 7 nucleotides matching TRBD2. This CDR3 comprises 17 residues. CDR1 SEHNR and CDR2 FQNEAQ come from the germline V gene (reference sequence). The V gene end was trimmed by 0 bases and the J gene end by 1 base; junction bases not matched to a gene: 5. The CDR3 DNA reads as TGTGCCAGCAGCTTAGCGAGGGCTAGCGGGAACACCGGGGAGCTGTTTTTT. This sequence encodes CASSLARASGNTGELFF.

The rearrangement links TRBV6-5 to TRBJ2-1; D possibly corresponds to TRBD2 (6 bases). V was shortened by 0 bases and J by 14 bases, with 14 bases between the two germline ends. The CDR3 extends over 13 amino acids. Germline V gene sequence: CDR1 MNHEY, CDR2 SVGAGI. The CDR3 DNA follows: TGTGCCAGCAGTTACTCGGGTTTGGGGGAGGAGTTCTTC. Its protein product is CASSYSGLGEEFF.

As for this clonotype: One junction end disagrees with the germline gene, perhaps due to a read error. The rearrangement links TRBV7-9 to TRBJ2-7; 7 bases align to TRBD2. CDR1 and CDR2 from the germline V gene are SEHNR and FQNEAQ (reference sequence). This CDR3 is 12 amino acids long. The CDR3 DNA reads TGTGCCAGCAGCCGCGGGGGAGCCGATCCGAACTTC. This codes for CASSRGGADPNF.

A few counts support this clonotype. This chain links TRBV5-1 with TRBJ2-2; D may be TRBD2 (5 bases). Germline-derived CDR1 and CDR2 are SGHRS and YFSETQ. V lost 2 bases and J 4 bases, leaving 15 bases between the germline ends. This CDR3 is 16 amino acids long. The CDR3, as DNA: TGCGCCAGCAGCTTTTCCTCCCCTGGAGGCACCGGGGAGCTGTTTTTT. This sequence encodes CASSFSSPGGTGELFF.

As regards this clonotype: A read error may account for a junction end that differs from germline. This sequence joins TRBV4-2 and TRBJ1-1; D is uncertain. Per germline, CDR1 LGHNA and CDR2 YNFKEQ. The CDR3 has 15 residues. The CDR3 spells CARSPGLLCGTEAFF. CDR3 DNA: TGTGCCAGGAGCCCTGGCCTCCTGTGTGGCACTGAAGCTTTCTTT.

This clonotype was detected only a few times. CDR3 DNA: TGCAGTGCTGGCCGACAGGGACCCTACGAGCAGTACTTC. It yields the protein CSAGRQGPYEQYF. This chain links TRBV20-1 with TRBJ2-7; TRBD1 matches at 7 bases. The CDR3 is 13 amino acids. Germline trimming cut 5 bases from V and 2 bases from J; bases unmatched to any gene: 6. Germline values: CDR1 DFQATT, CDR2 SNEGSKA (reference sequence).

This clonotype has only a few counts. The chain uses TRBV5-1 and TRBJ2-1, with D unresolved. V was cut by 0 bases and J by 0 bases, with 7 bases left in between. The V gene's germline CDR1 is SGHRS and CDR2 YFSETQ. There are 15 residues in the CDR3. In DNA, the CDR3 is TGCGCCAGCAGCTTGGGGTATAGCTCCTACAATGAGCAGTTCTTC. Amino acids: CASSLGYSSYNEQFF.

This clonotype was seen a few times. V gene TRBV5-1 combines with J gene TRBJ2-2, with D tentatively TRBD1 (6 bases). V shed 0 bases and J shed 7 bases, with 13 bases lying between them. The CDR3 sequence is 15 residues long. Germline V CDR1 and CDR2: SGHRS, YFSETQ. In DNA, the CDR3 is TGCGCCAGCAGCTTGGATTACAGGGCCCACGGGGAGCTGTTTTTT. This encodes CASSLDYRAHGELFF.

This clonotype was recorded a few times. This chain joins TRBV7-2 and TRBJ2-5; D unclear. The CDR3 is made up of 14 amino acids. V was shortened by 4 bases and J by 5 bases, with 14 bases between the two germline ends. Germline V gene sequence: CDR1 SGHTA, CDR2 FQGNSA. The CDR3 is CASSSPVTWETQYF. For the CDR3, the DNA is TGTGCCAGCAGCTCGCCGGTTACGTGGGAGACCCAGTACTTC.